This is a list of T cell receptor beta chains from one sample in a study of blood T cell repertoires in COVID-19. The repertoire was sequenced with immunoSEQ multiplex PCR; TCRdb's copy has only in-frame clones and lacks some. The sample contains roughly 230,000 clones, approximately 85% of which appear only once. The sample taken for sequencing was peripheral blood. All receptors come from a man aged 45-65 years with COVID-19, enrolled during active disease. Each CDR3 is given with its conserved first and last residue. A D gene is named only where the DNA matches it firmly.

D	J	V	length	DNA	CDR3
-	TRBJ2-3	TRBV28	14	TGTGCCAGCAGGGGGGCGCCACCCACAGATACGCAGTATTTT	CASRGAPPTDTQYF
TRBD2	TRBJ2-5	TRBV4-1	13	TGCGCCAGCAGCGGAGGGACTATGGGGACCCAGTACTTC	CASSGGTMGTQYF
TRBD1	TRBJ2-7	TRBV24-1	13	TGTGCCACCAGTGAATCTACAGGGGCCGAGCAGTACTTC	CATSESTGAEQYF
-	TRBJ1-3	TRBV3-1/TRBV3-2	16	TGTGCCAGCAGACAAGAGTTGACAGGCAGGGGAAACACCATATATTTT	CASRQELTGRGNTIYF
-	TRBJ1-1	TRBV18	14	TGTGCCAGCTCACCCCAGGTGATGAACACTGAAGCTTTCTTT	CASSPQVMNTEAFF
-	TRBJ1-1	TRBV5-1	17	TGCGCCAGCAGCTTGGAGCTCCTTAGGGGATCGAACACTGAAGCTTTCTTT	CASSLELLRGSNTEAFF
-	TRBJ2-1	TRBV7-9	15	TGTGCCAGCAGCCACGAAGGGGGGGGTGTGAATGAGCAGTTCTTC	CASSHEGGGVNEQFF
TRBD1	TRBJ2-7	TRBV24-1	15	TGTGCCACCAGTGATATACAGGGGGGAGCCTACGAGCAGTACTTC	CATSDIQGGAYEQYF
TRBD1	TRBJ1-2	TRBV6-5	16	TGTGCCAGCAGTTACGCGACAGGGGGCGCACGGTATGGCTACACCTTC	CASSYATGGARYGYTF
-	TRBJ1-2	TRBV5-4	15	TGTGCCAGCAAACAGGGAGTTGATTCTAACTATGGCTACACCTTC	CASKQGVDSNYGYTF
TRBD1	TRBJ2-7	TRBV3-1/TRBV3-2	15	TGTGCCAGCAGCCACGTCCGGGACAGGGTAAACGAGCAGTACTTC	CASSHVRDRVNEQYF
TRBD1	TRBJ1-1	TRBV18	14	TGTGCCAGCTCACCGTCGGGACAGGGGGCTTTTGCTTTCTTT	CASSPSGQGAFAFF
-	TRBJ2-2	TRBV5-1	15	TGCGCCAGCACTAACAGGGCAGGGTACACCGGGGAGCTGTTTTTT	CASTNRAGYTGELFF